The rows below give T cell receptor beta chains drawn from one sample of a study of T cells in Graves' hyperthyroidism and ophthalmopathy. Using its own MiXCR run on the multiplex PCR reads, TCRdb lists one record per CDR3 protein. The profile shows 600,000 or so distinct CDR3 sequences, more than 45% of them singletons. The sample was peripheral blood or thyroid tissue (not recorded which). The source of these receptors is a woman under 30 with Graves' hyperthyroidism. Each CDR3 is given with its conserved first and last residue. D genes are given only for firm matches. Only part of the rows carry a size: once, few, many, or a class if the clone is expanded.

>NA|NA|15|TRBJ1-4|TRBV6-1
CASRTLRETNEKLFF
TGTGCCAGCAGAACACTCAGGGAGACTAATGAAAAACTGTTTTTT
>NA|NA|14|TRBJ2-5|TRBV24-1
CATSYGRTVETQYF
TGTGCCACCAGTTACGGCAGGACCGTAGAGACCCAGTACTTC
>few|TRBD1|14|TRBJ2-7|TRBV29-1
CSVSGRGTSYEQYF
TGCAGCGTCTCTGGCAGGGGGACCTCCTACGAGCAGTACTTC
>NA|NA|16|TRBJ2-2|TRBV29-1
CSVEDPGAIVAGELFF
TGCAGCGTTGAAGATCCCGGGGCTATCGTGGCCGGGGAGCTGTTTTTT
>NA|NA|14|TRBJ2-5|TRBV25-1
CASSDSRRQETQYF
TGTGCCAGCAGTGACAGCAGGAGACAAGAGACCCAGTACTTC
>NA|NA|14|TRBJ2-7|TRBV19
CASRSSGVSYEQYF
TGTGCCAGCCGGTCCTCGGGGGTCTCCTACGAGCAGTACTTC
>few|NA|14|TRBJ2-2|TRBV7-2
CASSLATRAGELFF
TGTGCCAGCAGCTTAGCTACAAGGGCCGGGGAGCTGTTTTTT
>NA|NA|13|TRBJ2-7|TRBV11-1
CASSPGQSEEQYF
TGTGCCAGCTCACCTGGACAGAGTGAGGAGCAGTACTTC
>NA|NA|12|TRBJ2-5|TRBV20-1
CSARDVGGTQYF
TGCAGTGCTAGAGATGTAGGGGGGACCCAGTACTTC
>NA|NA|14|TRBJ1-4|TRBV2
CASSDMPTNEKLFF
TGTGCCAGCAGTGACATGCCAACTAATGAAAAACTGTTTTTT
>NA|TRBD2|16|TRBJ2-7|TRBV5-1
CASSDLLAGGNGEQYF
TGCGCCAGCAGCGACCTACTAGCGGGAGGAAATGGCGAGCAGTACTTC
>NA|TRBD2|16|TRBJ2-2|TRBV6-4
CASSGLAGELTGELFF
TGTGCCAGCAGTGGACTAGCGGGAGAATTAACCGGGGAGCTGTTTTTT
>NA|NA|14|TRBJ1-1|TRBV6-4
CASSDSFGSTEAFF
TGTGCCAGCAGTGACTCGTTTGGGAGCACTGAAGCTTTCTTT
>NA|TRBD1|15|TRBJ1-1|TRBV5-1
CASSSRGQENTEAFF
TGCGCCAGCAGCTCACGCGGACAGGAGAACACTGAAGCTTTCTTT
>NA|NA|14|TRBJ1-1|TRBV2
CASSPSGVNTEAFF
TGTGCCAGCAGTCCGAGCGGAGTTAACACTGAAGCTTTCTTT
>few|NA|15|TRBJ1-2|TRBV5-4
CASSLGGRMNYGYTF
TGTGCCAGCAGCTTGGGGGGACGGATGAACTATGGCTACACCTTC
>many|NA|12|TRBJ1-6|TRBV12-3/TRBV12-4
CASSHIRSPLHF
TGTGCCAGCAGCCACATACGTTCACCCCTCCACTTT
>many|NA|14|TRBJ1-1|TRBV29-1
CSVQLGFLNTEAFF
TGCAGCGTTCAACTCGGATTTTTGAACACTGAAGCTTTCTTT
>NA|TRBD1|14|TRBJ1-2|TRBV29-1
CSASSEDRFYGYTF
TGCAGCGCCAGCTCCGAGGACAGGTTCTATGGCTACACCTTC
>few|NA|14|TRBJ1-2|TRBV6-6
CASSYRAKNDGYTF
TGTGCCAGCAGTTACCGGGCCAAAAACGATGGCTACACCTTC
>NA|NA|14|TRBJ1-5|TRBV7-9
CASSQAGVAQPQHF
TGTGCCAGCAGTCAAGCAGGGGTCGCTCAGCCCCAGCATTTT
>NA|NA|13|TRBJ2-5|TRBV7-6
CASSRGVVETQYF
TGTGCCAGCAGCAGGGGAGTAGTGGAGACCCAGTACTTC
>many|NA|11|TRBJ1-2|TRBV29-1
CSVGGYYGYTF
TGCAGCGTTGGTGGATACTATGGCTACACCTTC
>NA|NA|13|TRBJ2-7|TRBV2
CASNGQGSYEQYF
TGTGCCAGCAATGGGCAGGGCTCCTACGAGCAGTACTTC
>NA|TRBD1|16|TRBJ1-5|TRBV24-1
CATSDGSRQGSQPQHF
TGTGCCACCAGTGATGGTTCGCGACAGGGGTCTCAGCCCCAGCATTTT
>NA|TRBD2|14|TRBJ2-7|TRBV10-3
CAISPTSGSYEQYF
TGTGCCATCAGCCCTACTAGCGGGAGTTACGAGCAGTACTTC
>NA|TRBD1|15|TRBJ2-7|TRBV29-1
CSVELYSGGPYEQYF
TGCAGCGTTGAACTTTATTCAGGGGGCCCTTACGAGCAGTACTTC
>NA|TRBD2|14|TRBJ2-7|TRBV20-1
CSARPGTSGYEQYF
TGCAGTGCTAGGCCCGGGACTAGCGGGTACGAGCAGTACTTC